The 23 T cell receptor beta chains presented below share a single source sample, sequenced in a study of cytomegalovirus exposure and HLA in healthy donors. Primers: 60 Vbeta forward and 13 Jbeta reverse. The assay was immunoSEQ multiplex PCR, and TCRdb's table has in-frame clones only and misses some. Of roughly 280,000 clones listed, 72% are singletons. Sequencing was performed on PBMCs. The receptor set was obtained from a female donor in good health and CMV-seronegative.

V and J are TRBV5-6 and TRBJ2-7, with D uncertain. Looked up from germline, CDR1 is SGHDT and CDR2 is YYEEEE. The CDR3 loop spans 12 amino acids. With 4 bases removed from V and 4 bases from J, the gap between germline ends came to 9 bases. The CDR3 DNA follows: TGTGCCAGCAGCCTGGACGGTTACGAGCAGTACTTC. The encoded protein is CASSLDGYEQYF. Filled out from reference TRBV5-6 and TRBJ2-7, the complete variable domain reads DAGVTQSPTHLIKTRGQQVTLRCSPKSGHDTVSWYQQALGQGPQFIFQYYEEEERQRGNFPDRFSGHQFPNYSSELNVNALLLGDSALYLCASSLDGYEQYFGPGTRLTVT.

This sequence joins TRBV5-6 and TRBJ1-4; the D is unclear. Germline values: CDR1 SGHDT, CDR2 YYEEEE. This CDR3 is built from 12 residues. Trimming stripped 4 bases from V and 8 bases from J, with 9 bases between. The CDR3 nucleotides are TGTGCCAGCAGCAGTTGGGCAGAAAAACTGTTTTTT. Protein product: CASSSWAEKLFF. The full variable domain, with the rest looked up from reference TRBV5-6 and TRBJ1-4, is DAGVTQSPTHLIKTRGQQVTLRCSPKSGHDTVSWYQQALGQGPQFIFQYYEEEERQRGNFPDRFSGHQFPNYSSELNVNALLLGDSALYLCASSSWAEKLFFGSGTQLSVL.

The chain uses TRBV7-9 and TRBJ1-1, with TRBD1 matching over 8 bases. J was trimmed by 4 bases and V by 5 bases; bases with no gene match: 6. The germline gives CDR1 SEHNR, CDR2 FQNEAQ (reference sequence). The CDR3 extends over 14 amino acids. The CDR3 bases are TGTGCCAGCAGCCTGACAGGGGAGAGCACTGAAGCTTTCTTT. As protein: CASSLTGESTEAFF.

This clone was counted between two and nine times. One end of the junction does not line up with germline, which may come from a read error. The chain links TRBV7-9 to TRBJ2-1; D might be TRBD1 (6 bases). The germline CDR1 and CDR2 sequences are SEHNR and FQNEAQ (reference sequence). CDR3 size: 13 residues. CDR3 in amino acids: CSSSFAGVHEQFF. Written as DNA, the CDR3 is TGTTCCAGCAGCTTTGCAGGGGTCCATGAGCAGTTCTTC.

The CDR3 sequence: CAISESRGNRNQPQHF. The CDR3, as DNA: TGTGCCATCAGTGAGTCGCGAGGGAATCGTAATCAGCCCCAGCATTTT. V usage is TRBV10-3 and J usage is TRBJ1-5, with D unclear. Trimming took off 0 bases at V and 4 bases at J, with 13 bases between the two ends. Looked up from germline, CDR1 is ENHRY and CDR2 is SYGVKD. This CDR3 comprises 16 residues.

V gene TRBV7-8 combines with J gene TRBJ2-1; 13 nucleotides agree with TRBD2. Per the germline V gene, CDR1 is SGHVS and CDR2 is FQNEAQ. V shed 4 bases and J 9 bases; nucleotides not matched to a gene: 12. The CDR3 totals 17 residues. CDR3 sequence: CASSWAWTSGSEGEQFF. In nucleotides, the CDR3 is TGTGCCAGCAGCTGGGCTTGGACTAGCGGGAGTGAAGGTGAGCAGTTCTTC.

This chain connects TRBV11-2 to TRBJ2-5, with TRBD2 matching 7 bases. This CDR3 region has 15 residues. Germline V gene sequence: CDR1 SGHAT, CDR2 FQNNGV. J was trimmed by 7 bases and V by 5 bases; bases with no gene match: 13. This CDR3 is CASSAVSGGEGTQYF. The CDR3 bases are TGTGCCAGCAGCGCCGTTTCAGGAGGGGAGGGGACCCAGTACTTC.

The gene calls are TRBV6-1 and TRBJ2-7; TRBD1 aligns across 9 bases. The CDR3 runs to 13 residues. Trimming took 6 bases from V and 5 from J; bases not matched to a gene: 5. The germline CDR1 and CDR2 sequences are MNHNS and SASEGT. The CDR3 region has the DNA TGTGCCAGCAGAGAGGGACAGGGCCACGAGCAGTACTTC. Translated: CASREGQGHEQYF.

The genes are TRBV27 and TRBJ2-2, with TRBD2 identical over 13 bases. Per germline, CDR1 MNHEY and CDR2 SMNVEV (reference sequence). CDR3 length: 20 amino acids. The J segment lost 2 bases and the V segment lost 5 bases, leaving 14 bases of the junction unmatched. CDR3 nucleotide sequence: TGTGCCAGCAGTCCAACTAGCGGGAGGGCTACGGTTGCCAACACCGGGGAGCTGTTTTTT. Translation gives CASSPTSGRATVANTGELFF.

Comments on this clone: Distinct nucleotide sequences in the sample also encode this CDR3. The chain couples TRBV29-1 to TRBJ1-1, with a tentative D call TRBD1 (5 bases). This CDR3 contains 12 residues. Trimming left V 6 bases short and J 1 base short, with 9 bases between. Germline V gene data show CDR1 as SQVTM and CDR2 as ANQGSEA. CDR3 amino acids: CSVGQGNTEAFF. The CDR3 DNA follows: TGCAGCGTAGGGCAGGGGAACACTGAAGCTTTCTTT. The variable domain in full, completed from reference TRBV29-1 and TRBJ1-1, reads SAVISQKPSRDICQRGTSLTIQCQVDSQVTMMFWYRQQPGQSLTLIATANQGSEATYESGFVIDKFPISRPNLTFSTLTVSNMSPEDSSIYLCSVGQGNTEAFFGQGTRLTVV.

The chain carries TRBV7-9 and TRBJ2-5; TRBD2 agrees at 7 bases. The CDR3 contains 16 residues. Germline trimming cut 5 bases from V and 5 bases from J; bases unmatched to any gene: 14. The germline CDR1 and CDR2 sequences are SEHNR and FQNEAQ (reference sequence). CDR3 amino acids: CASSPPGFGEGETQYF. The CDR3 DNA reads TGTGCCAGCAGCCCCCCAGGGTTCGGGGAGGGGGAGACCCAGTACTTC.

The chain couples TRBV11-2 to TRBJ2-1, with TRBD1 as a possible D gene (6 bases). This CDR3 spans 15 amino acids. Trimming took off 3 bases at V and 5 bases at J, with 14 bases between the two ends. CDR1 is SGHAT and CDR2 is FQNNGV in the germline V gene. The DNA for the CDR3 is TGTGCCAGCAGCTTTAGGGGGAATGTCGACAATGAGCAGTTCTTC. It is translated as CASSFRGNVDNEQFF. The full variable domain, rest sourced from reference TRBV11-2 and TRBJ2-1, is EAGVAQSPRYKIIEKRQSVAFWCNPISGHATLYWYQQILGQGPKLLIQFQNNGVVDDSQLPKDRFSAERLKGVDSTLKIQPAKLEDSAVYLCASSFRGNVDNEQFFGPGTRLTVL.

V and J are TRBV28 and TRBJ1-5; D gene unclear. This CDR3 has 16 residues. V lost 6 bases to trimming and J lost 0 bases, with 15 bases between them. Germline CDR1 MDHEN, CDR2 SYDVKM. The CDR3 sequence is CASSLPSSNSNQPQHF. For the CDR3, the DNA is TGTGCCAGCAGCCTACCCTCATCAAATAGCAATCAGCCCCAGCATTTT.

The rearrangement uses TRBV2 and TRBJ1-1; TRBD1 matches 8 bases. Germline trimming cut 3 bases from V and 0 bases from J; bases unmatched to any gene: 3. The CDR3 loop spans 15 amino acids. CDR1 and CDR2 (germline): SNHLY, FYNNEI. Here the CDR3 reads CASSEGQALNTEAFF. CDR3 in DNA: TGTGCCAGCAGTGAGGGACAGGCACTGAACACTGAAGCTTTCTTT.

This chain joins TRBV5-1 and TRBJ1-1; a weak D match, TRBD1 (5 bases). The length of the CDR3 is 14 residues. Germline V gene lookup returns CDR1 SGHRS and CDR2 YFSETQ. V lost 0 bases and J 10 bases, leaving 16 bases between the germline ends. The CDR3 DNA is TGCGCCAGCAGCTTGGAGGGGCAAGGGTCCGGAGCTTTCTTT. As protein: CASSLEGQGSGAFF.

The CDR3 sequence is CASSQDGDWTGDTQYF. As DNA, the CDR3 is TGCGCCAGCAGCCAAGACGGGGACTGGACCGGAGATACGCAGTATTTT. The genes are TRBV4-1 and TRBJ2-3, with a weak D call TRBD2 (6 bases). V was shortened by 0 bases and J by 5 bases, with 15 bases between the two germline ends. CDR3 length equals 16 residues. Per germline, CDR1 MGHRA and CDR2 YSYEKL.

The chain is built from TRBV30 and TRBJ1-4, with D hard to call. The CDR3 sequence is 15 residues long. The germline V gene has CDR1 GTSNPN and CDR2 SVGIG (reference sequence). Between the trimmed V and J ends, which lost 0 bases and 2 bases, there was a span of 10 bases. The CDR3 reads CAWSVRGGTNEKLFF. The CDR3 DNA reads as TGTGCCTGGAGTGTAAGAGGTGGTACTAATGAAAAACTGTTTTTT.

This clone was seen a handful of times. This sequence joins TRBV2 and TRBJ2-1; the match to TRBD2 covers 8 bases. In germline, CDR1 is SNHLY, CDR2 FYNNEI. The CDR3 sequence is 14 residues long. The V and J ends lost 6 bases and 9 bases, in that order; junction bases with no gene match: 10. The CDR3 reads CASSSRLAPGEQFF. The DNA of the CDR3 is TGTGCCAGCAGCTCCAGACTAGCGCCCGGTGAGCAGTTCTTC.

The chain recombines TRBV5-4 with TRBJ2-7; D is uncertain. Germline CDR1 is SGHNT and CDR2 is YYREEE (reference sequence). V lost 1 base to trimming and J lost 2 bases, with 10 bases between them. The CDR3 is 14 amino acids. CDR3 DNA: TGTGCCAGCAGCTTGATTAGTAGCCCCTACGAGCAGTACTTC. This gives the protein CASSLISSPYEQYF.

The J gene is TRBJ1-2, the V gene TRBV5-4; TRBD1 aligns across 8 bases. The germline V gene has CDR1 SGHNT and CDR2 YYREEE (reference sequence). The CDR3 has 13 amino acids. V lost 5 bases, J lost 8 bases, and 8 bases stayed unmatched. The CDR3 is CASSLADRGGYTF. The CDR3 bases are TGTGCCAGCAGTTTAGCCGACAGGGGCGGCTACACCTTC.

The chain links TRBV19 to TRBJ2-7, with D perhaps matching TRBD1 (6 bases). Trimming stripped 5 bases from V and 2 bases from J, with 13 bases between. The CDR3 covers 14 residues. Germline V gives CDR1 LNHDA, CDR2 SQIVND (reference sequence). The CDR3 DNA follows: TGTGCCAGTAGTTCACAGGGATCCCCCTACGAGCAGTACTTC. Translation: CASSSQGSPYEQYF.

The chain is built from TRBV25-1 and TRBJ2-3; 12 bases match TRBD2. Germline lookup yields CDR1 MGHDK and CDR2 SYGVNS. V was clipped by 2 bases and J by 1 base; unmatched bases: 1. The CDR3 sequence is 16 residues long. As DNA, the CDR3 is TGTGCCAGCAGTGAAGCTAGCGGGAGGGGCACAGATACGCAGTATTTT. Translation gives CASSEASGRGTDTQYF.

This CDR3 reads CASSLGDRSQETQYF. The CDR3 bases are TGTGCCAGCAGCTTGGGGGACAGGAGCCAAGAGACCCAGTACTTC. The chain carries TRBV5-5 and TRBJ2-5, with 8 bases identical to TRBD1. This CDR3 comprises 15 residues. Germline loops: CDR1 SGHKS, CDR2 YYEKEE (reference sequence). J was trimmed by 1 base and V by 0 bases; bases with no gene match: 2.